These T cell receptor beta chains were read from a single sample in a study of CD8 T cells in Susac syndrome. TCRdb passed the immunoSEQ multiplex PCR reads through MiXCR, listing each CDR3 protein once. The table includes 120,000 or so distinct CDR3 sequences, less than 95% detected once. The source material was CD4+ T cells from PBMCs. The receptors were gathered from a human donor with multiple sclerosis. CDR3s include the opening cysteine and the closing phenylalanine or tryptophan. A D gene is named only where the DNA matches it firmly. A clone size is listed for some rows: how often the clone was seen (once, few, many), or a class if it is expanded.

size	V	D	J	DNA	CDR3
once	TRBV24-1	.	TRBJ2-5	TGTGCCACCAGTGATTCCAAAGGTGGAGAGACCCAGTACTTC	CATSDSKGGETQYF
.	TRBV6-2/TRBV6-3	TRBD1	TRBJ2-7	TGTGCCAGCAGCGGACAGGAGAGCTCCTACGAGCAGTACTTC	CASSGQESSYEQYF
.	TRBV30	.	TRBJ2-1	TGTGCCTGGAGTGTAGGGATCTACAATGAGCAGTTCTTC	CAWSVGIYNEQFF
.	TRBV4-1	TRBD2	TRBJ2-1	TGCGCCAGCAGCCGATTAGCGGGAGACTCCTACAATGAGCAGTTCTTC	CASSRLAGDSYNEQFF
.	TRBV29-1	.	TRBJ1-2	TGCAGCGTTGACCCCCAGGGGATGGAGGGCTACACCTTC	CSVDPQGMEGYTF
.	TRBV29-1	TRBD1	TRBJ2-1	TGCAGCGTTGGTACCCCCTCCGGGACAGCGTATGCCAATGAGCAGTTCTTC	CSVGTPSGTAYANEQFF
.	TRBV19	.	TRBJ2-2	TGTGCCAGTTTAGAGACCCGAAAGGGCACCGGGGAGCTGTTTTTT	CASLETRKGTGELFF
.	TRBV25-1	TRBD2	TRBJ2-2	TGTGCCAGCGGGAGGGGGAACACCGGGGAGCTGTTTTTT	CASGRGNTGELFF
.	TRBV11-1	.	TRBJ2-5	TGTGCCAGCAGCTCACCGACCGAGGGGACCCAGTACTTC	CASSSPTEGTQYF
.	TRBV7-6	TRBD1	TRBJ1-3	TGTGCCAGCAGCTTAGTCGGAACAGGGGTTGGAAACACCATATATTTT	CASSLVGTGVGNTIYF
once	TRBV30	.	TRBJ2-2	TGTGCCTGGAGTGTAAATGAGGCCGGGGAGCTGTTTTTT	CAWSVNEAGELFF
.	TRBV5-1	.	TRBJ1-1	TGCGCCAGCAGAGGGGACTCTATGAACACTGAAGCTTTCTTT	CASRGDSMNTEAFF
.	TRBV6-2/TRBV6-3	.	TRBJ2-5	TGTGCCAGCAGTTACTCGACCCATCTCCAAGAGACCCAGTACTTC	CASSYSTHLQETQYF
.	TRBV5-1	.	TRBJ2-6	TGCGCCAGCAGCTTGGCGAGGTTAAGTTCCTCTGGGGCCAACGTCCTGACTTTC	CASSLARLSSSGANVLTF
.	TRBV27	TRBD2	TRBJ2-1	TGTGCCAGCAGTTCCCGACTAGCTCATCGGGGTGAGCAGTTCTTC	CASSSRLAHRGEQFF
.	TRBV15	.	TRBJ2-5	TGTGCCACCAGCAGAGATTTGGGGGGACAAGAGACCCAGTACTTC	CATSRDLGGQETQYF
.	TRBV19	TRBD1	TRBJ1-1	TGTGCCAGTAGGACAGGGATGAACACTGAAGCTTTCTTT	CASRTGMNTEAFF
.	TRBV5-1	TRBD1	TRBJ2-7	TGCGCCAGCAGCATTGCGGGACAGGAGTACGAGCAGTACTTC	CASSIAGQEYEQYF
.	TRBV6-5	.	TRBJ1-2	TGTGCCAGCAGTCGGGACCCGCTCTATGGCTACACCTTC	CASSRDPLYGYTF
.	TRBV5-4	.	TRBJ2-5	TGTGCCAGCAGCTTTGATGGGACCCAGTACTTC	CASSFDGTQYF
.	TRBV6-6	.	TRBJ2-7	TGTGCCGGCACCGACAGAGTTTCCTACGAGCAGTACTTC	CAGTDRVSYEQYF
.	TRBV19	.	TRBJ1-1	TGTGCCAGTAGTGGACCCCAGGGGATGACTGAAGCTTTCTTT	CASSGPQGMTEAFF
.	TRBV18	TRBD1	TRBJ2-5	TGTGCCAGCTCACGTGGGACAGGGGGCAAGGAGACCCAGTACTTC	CASSRGTGGKETQYF
.	TRBV5-1	TRBD2	TRBJ2-1	TGCGCCAGCAGCCCCGTAGGGAGCGGGGGGGCCTATGAGCAGTTCTTC	CASSPVGSGGAYEQFF
.	TRBV12-3/TRBV12-4	TRBD2	TRBJ2-1	TGTGCCAGCAGTTTAAAAGGCGGGGGGGCGAGTGAGCAGTTCTTC	CASSLKGGGASEQFF
.	TRBV12-3/TRBV12-4	TRBD1	TRBJ1-5	TGTGCCAGCAGTCCAACAGGGGGAGGTCAGCCCCAGCATTTT	CASSPTGGGQPQHF
.	TRBV7-2	.	TRBJ1-1	TGTGCCAGCAGCTTATCCCGGACCCAAGCTTTCTTT	CASSLSRTQAFF
.	TRBV10-3	.	TRBJ1-1	TGTGCCATCAAGCGGGGCGCCCCGGACACTGAAGCTTTCTTT	CAIKRGAPDTEAFF
.	TRBV12-3/TRBV12-4	TRBD2	TRBJ2-7	TGTGCCAGCAGTCCGGAGAGTAGCGGGGCCTCCTTCCGCTACGAGCAGTACTTC	CASSPESSGASFRYEQYF
.	TRBV18	TRBD1	TRBJ2-1	TGTGCCAGCTCCCTCAGACAGGGGGGGCCCAACAATGAGCAGTTCTTC	CASSLRQGGPNNEQFF
once	TRBV18	.	TRBJ2-1	TGTGCCAGCTCCCGTGGAGCAGGCAATGAGCAGTTCTTC	CASSRGAGNEQFF
.	TRBV15	.	TRBJ2-7	TGTGCCACCAGCAGAGACCGGAGCTACGAGCAGTACTTC	CATSRDRSYEQYF
once	TRBV30	TRBD2	TRBJ2-7	TGTGCCTGGAGTGCGAGCGGGGGTTCCTACGAGCAGTACTTC	CAWSASGGSYEQYF
.	TRBV30	.	TRBJ1-2	TGTGCCTGGAGTGAACAGGGACCAAACTATGGCTACACCTTC	CAWSEQGPNYGYTF
.	TRBV18	.	TRBJ2-2	TGTGCCAGCTCACAGGGACGGTGGGTGAACACCGGGGAGCTGTTTTTT	CASSQGRWVNTGELFF
few	TRBV5-4	.	TRBJ2-7	TGTGCCAGCAGCTTGGGGCAGGGGACCACCTACGAGCAGTACTTC	CASSLGQGTTYEQYF
.	TRBV29-1	.	TRBJ2-3	TGCAGCGTTCGCCCGGGTCAACGGGATACGCAGTATTTT	CSVRPGQRDTQYF
.	TRBV28	.	TRBJ1-5	TGTGCCAGCGGGTCTCTAGGGAATAGCAATCACCCCCAGCATTTT	CASGSLGNSNHPQHF
once	TRBV30	TRBD1	TRBJ1-2	TGTGCCTGGAGTGGGGACAGGGGCGACCTATATGGCTACACCTTC	CAWSGDRGDLYGYTF
.	TRBV6-6	TRBD1	TRBJ2-3	TGTGCCAGCAGTTCCCTCGGGACAGGATCAGATACGCAGTATTTT	CASSSLGTGSDTQYF
once	TRBV7-2	.	TRBJ1-1	TGTGCCAGCAGCCTGGACCCAGGCAGTAACACTGAAGCTTTCTTT	CASSLDPGSNTEAFF
.	TRBV7-2	.	TRBJ1-1	TGTGCCAGCAAGAACAGAGGAGGGAACACTGAAGCTTTCTTT	CASKNRGGNTEAFF
.	TRBV30	.	TRBJ1-5	TGTGCCTGGAGTCGAGGGGCGGGCAATCAGCCCCAGCATTTT	CAWSRGAGNQPQHF
.	TRBV27	TRBD1	TRBJ2-6	TGTGCCAGCAGCCCTAGACAGGGTCACTCTGGGGCCAACGTCCTGACTTTC	CASSPRQGHSGANVLTF
.	TRBV7-3	.	TRBJ2-7	TGTGCCAGCAGCTCCCAGGACGGCTACGAGCAGTACTTC	CASSSQDGYEQYF
once	TRBV5-6	.	TRBJ1-5	TGTGCCAGCAGCTTGCTGCAGGGCCGGGATCAGCCCCAGCATTTT	CASSLLQGRDQPQHF
once	TRBV18	.	TRBJ1-4	TGTGCCAGCTCACCACCGGGGGGATCTGGAAAACTGTTTTTT	CASSPPGGSGKLFF
.	TRBV29-1	.	TRBJ2-7	TGCAGCGTTGAAGGTACAGGACGCTCCTACGAGCAGTACTTC	CSVEGTGRSYEQYF
.	TRBV29-1	TRBD1	TRBJ2-2	TGCAGCGTTGGGACAGGCAACACCGGGGAGCTGTTTTTT	CSVGTGNTGELFF
.	TRBV5-6	.	TRBJ1-1	TGTGCCAGCAGCTTGATCGGGTCCAAAGCTTTCTTT	CASSLIGSKAFF
.	TRBV7-9	TRBD1	TRBJ1-5	TGTGCCAGCAGCTCCGGGACAGGGGCGAGTCAGCCCCAGCATTTT	CASSSGTGASQPQHF
.	TRBV18	.	TRBJ2-5	TGTGCCAGCTCACCACAGGGGCGGCAAGAGACCCAGTACTTC	CASSPQGRQETQYF
.	TRBV3-1	.	TRBJ2-3	TGTGCCAGCAGCCAAGGAGTCCGGCGTGAAGATACGCAGTATTTT	CASSQGVRREDTQYF